This T cell receptor (beta chain) was sequenced for a study of T cells after yellow fever vaccination. The germline gives CDR1 SGHRS, CDR2 YFSETQ. The germline V and J ends were trimmed by 2 bases and 3 bases, with 13 bases remaining between them. CDR3 length: 15 residues. This clonotype was found many times. TCRdb used MiXCR to reprocess the 5' RACE reads, holding one entry per CDR3 protein. The table includes 110,000 or so distinct CDR3 sequences, roughly 7.9% detected once. The receptor's source is a man younger than 30 who received the YFV17D yellow fever vaccine. V usage is TRBV5-1 and J usage is TRBJ2-3; unclear D gene. Sequenced here: CD4+ T cells sorted from PBMCs, sampled roughly 46 days after the first yellow fever vaccination. The CDR3: CASSFGHVGTDTQYF. The CDR3 DNA sequence: TGCGCCAGCAGCTTTGGCCATGTGGGTACAGATACGCAGTATTTT. The variable domain in full, completed from reference TRBV5-1 and TRBJ2-3, reads KAGVTQTPRYLIKTRGQQVTLSCSPISGHRSVSWYQQTPGQGLQFLFEYFSETQRNKGNFPGRFSGRQFSNSRSEMNVSTLELGDSALYLCASSFGHVGTDTQYFGPGTRLTVL.